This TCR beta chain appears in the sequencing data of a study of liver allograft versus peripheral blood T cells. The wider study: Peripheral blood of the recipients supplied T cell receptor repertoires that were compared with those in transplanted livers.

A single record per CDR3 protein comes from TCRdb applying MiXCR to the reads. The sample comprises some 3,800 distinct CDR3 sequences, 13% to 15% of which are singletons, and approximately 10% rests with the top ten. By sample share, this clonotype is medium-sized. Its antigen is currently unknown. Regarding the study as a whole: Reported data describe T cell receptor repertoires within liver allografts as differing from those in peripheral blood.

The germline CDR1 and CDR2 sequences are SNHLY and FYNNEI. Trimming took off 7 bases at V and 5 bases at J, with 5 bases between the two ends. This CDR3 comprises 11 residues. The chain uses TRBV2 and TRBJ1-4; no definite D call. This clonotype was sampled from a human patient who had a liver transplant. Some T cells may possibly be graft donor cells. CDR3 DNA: TGTGCCAGCACCGACAATGAAAAACTGTTTTTT. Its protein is CASTDNEKLFF.